This TCR beta chain derives from a study of prognosis after radiotherapy for stage I lung cancer (dated by TCRdb to the early 2020s). For the wider study: Between April 2018 and early 2019, under 20 patients with stage I NSCLC were enrolled in Nanjing, China. Roughly 5 patients had oligometastatic NSCLC after surgical resection of the primary tumor, and approximately 13 had newly diagnosed primary stage I lung tumors. All patients were considered medically inoperable, owing to comorbidities in some 11 and refusal of surgery in seven or eight. Ages in the cohort of about a dozen men and about six women ranged from about 50 to 85 years, with a median of 74. On tumor histology, some 11 patients had adenocarcinoma and several had squamous cell carcinoma. SBRT was delivered in 3 to 5 fractions with a biologically effective dose of at least 100 Gy, and image-guided IMRT or VMAT was used for delivery. In every patient, SBRT was given without any concurrent therapy. Distant metastases were developed by four of the 19 patients after SBRT, at a median of around seven months, whereas no significant progression was observed in the other 15 patients. This study profiled peripheral blood TCR beta repertoires from stage I NSCLC patients before and after stereotactic body radiotherapy and linked the repertoires to distant failure. A total of approximately 40 blood samples from 20 or so patients were sequenced, with one sample obtained before and one obtained after SBRT for each patient. Broad study findings and their caveats: Differences in TRBV and TRBJ usage frequencies by metastasis status were reportedly observed in two V genes at baseline and in roughly 9 V and two J genes after SBRT. No adjustment for multiple comparisons was applied to any of the reported P values. The study was limited by its small cohort and short follow-up, and the findings require independent validation. Unique TCR clone counts fell after SBRT (median approximately 9,900 before versus roughly 7,200 after; Wilcoxon paired P=0.011). Tumor specificity of expanded TCR clones was not determined. Post-SBRT Shannon entropy and its change from baseline were lower in patients who developed distant metastases; baseline Shannon entropy was not associated with metastases.

All patients had node-negative disease on CT and PET/CT, and none had a history of other malignancies or prior chemotherapy or radiotherapy. At each of two time points, roughly 6.3 milliliters of peripheral venous blood were collected in EDTA tubes. Ficoll-Paque Plus density-gradient centrifugation was used to isolate PBMCs. Samples were stored at -80°C immediately after collection until analysis. Many counts were recorded for this clonotype. Its antigen is not yet known. No base quality values were provided; no much bigger clone lies one nucleotide off. Two rounds of multiplex PCR were performed to amplify the TCR beta CDR3 region from genomic DNA. The first PCR round used primers specific to each TRBV and TRBJ gene, and the primer sequences were filed in Chinese patent CN105087789A. Universal primers were used in the second round of PCR. The Roche High Pure PCR Template Preparation Kit was used to extract genomic DNA from the frozen PBMCs. The libraries underwent paired-end sequencing with 151 bp reads on an Illumina HiSeq 3000. From the authors' description of their analysis: Raw reads lacking the multiplex PCR primer sequences were removed with CutAdapt. PEAR was used to merge high-quality paired reads into contigs. By aligning each contig to reference sequences, MiXCR assigned the TRB V, D and J gene segments to that contig. CDR3 sequences were clustered by base quality and sequence similarity to remove sequencing errors. Diversity was measured as Shannon entropy normalized by the natural log of productive TCR sequence number. To get clonality, Shannon entropy was divided by the natural log of the number of unique clonotypes, and that result was subtracted from one. Using the Youden index from ROC curves, the researchers picked the repertoire-metric cut-offs for progression-free survival, and all analyses were carried out in R 3.5.3. In TCRdb, the public reads were trimmed at Q25 with fastp and aligned with MiXCR, with productive beta chains retained. Identical CDR3 proteins give one entry, which carries the most common genes and DNA. The V and J calls and clone size are TCRdb's, not the authors'. For this sample there are some 27,000 distinct CDR3 sequences; 31% appear just once. The biggest ten clones account for around 10% of the sample.

Looking up the germline V gene (reference sequence) yields CDR1 DFQATT and CDR2 SNEGSKA. Relative to germline, V is 0 bases shorter and J is 3 bases shorter, with 12 bases between their ends. The CDR3 covers 15 residues, taking in both the cysteine and the phenylalanine. The DNA shown is the 45-base CDR3, in frame from base 1. This TCR was sampled from a donor aged 50 or older with non-small cell lung cancer. This chain joins TRBV20-1 to TRBJ2-4; a tentative D call is TRBD1 (5 bases match). Sequencing used PBMCs, obtained before or after stereotactic body radiation therapy (not recorded which). The CDR3 loop reads CSARDLKQGKNIQYF. The nucleotide sequence is given as TGCAGTGCTAGAGATCTTAAGCAGGGCAAAAACATTCAGTACTTC.